The subject of this entry is one TCR beta chain. The data originate from a study of CD8 T cells in Susac syndrome. Reverse transcription used 0.5 to 1 ug RNA and random hexamers. TCRdb redid the calling of the immunoSEQ multiplex PCR reads with MiXCR, one entry per CDR3 protein. The repertoire holds 120,000 to 150,000 distinct CDR3 sequences, with roughly 95% as singletons. The CDR3 loop spans 15 amino acids. CDR1 SGHTA and CDR2 FQGNSA come from the germline V gene. V gave up 6 bases and J gave up 5 bases; unmatched junction bases: 10. This clonotype originated in a human donor in good health. Sequenced sample: CD4+ T cells from PBMCs. The chain joins TRBV7-2 to TRBJ2-7, with 10 bases identical to TRBD1. CDR3 in amino acids: CASRSDRGGWDEQYF. CDR3 nucleotides: TGTGCCAGCAGGTCGGACAGGGGGGGATGGGACGAGCAGTACTTC.